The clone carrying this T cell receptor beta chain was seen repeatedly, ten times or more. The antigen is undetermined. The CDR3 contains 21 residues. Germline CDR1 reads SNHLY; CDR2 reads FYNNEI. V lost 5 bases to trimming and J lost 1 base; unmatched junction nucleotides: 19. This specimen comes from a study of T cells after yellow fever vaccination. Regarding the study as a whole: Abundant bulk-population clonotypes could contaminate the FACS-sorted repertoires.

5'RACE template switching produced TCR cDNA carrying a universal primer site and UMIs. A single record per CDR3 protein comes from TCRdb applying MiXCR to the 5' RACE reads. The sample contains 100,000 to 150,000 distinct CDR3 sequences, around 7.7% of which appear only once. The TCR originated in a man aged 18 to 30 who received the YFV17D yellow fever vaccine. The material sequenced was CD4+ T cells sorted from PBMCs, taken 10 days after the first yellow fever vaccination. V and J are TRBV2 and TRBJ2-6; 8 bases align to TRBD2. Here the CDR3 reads CASSPWVGRGILFSGANVLTF. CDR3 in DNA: TGTGCCAGCAGTCCCTGGGTCGGGAGGGGAATCCTTTTTTCTGGGGCCAACGTCCTGACTTTC. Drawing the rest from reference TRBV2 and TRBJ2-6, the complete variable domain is EPEVTQTPSHQVTQMGQEVILRCVPISNHLYFYWYRQILGQKVEFLVSFYNNEISEKSEIFDDQFSVERPDGSNFTLKIRSTKLEDSAMYFCASSPWVGRGILFSGANVLTFGAGSRLTVL.